Below, 14 T cell receptor beta chains from the same sample are listed, as sequenced in a study of blood T cell repertoires in COVID-19. Only in-frame clones appear in the TCRdb table, and some are missing; sequencing was by immunoSEQ multiplex PCR. The sample lists more than 150,000 clones, around 87% seen once, with 2.5% to 3.5% in the top ten. The specimen sequenced was peripheral blood. Receptors originate from a man aged 40-55 years with active or convalescent COVID-19.

The rearrangement joins TRBV20-1 to TRBJ1-3, with a weak D call TRBD1 (5 bases). Trimming pared 3 bases from V and 3 bases from J, leaving 15 bases between. Germline V gives CDR1 DFQATT, CDR2 SNEGSKA (reference sequence). The CDR3 consists of 15 residues. This chain's CDR3 is CSASFRAGRGNTIYF. The CDR3 region has the DNA TGCAGTGCTAGTTTCAGGGCAGGACGTGGAAACACCATATATTTT.

This rearrangement joins TRBV11-3 to TRBJ1-2, with TRBD1 identical over 7 bases. The germline gives CDR1 SGHNT, CDR2 YENEEA. The ends lost 2 bases at V and 4 bases at J; junction bases unmatched: 1. The CDR3 consists of 13 residues. The CDR3 DNA reads as TGTGCCAGCAGCTTAAGGGACAGCTATGGCTACACCTTC. Translating gives CASSLRDSYGYTF.

The rearrangement uses TRBV19 and TRBJ1-2; TRBD1 is a possible D gene (5 bases). There are 15 residues in the CDR3. Trimming took 9 bases from V and 0 from J, leaving 17 bases between them. Looked up from germline, CDR1 is LNHDA and CDR2 is SQIVND (reference sequence). CDR3 sequence: CASTPVGGANYGYTF. The CDR3 DNA sequence: TGTGCCAGCACTCCGGTGGGGGGGGCTAACTATGGCTACACCTTC.

This chain connects TRBV9 to TRBJ1-2; unclear D gene. V was pared by 4 bases and J by 8 bases, with 12 bases between. This CDR3 is built from 12 residues. The V gene's germline CDR1 is SGDLS and CDR2 YYNGEE. The CDR3 protein is CASSSRMRGYTF. Here the CDR3 DNA reads TGTGCCAGCAGCAGCCGAATGAGGGGCTACACCTTC.

This clone was recorded only once. The chain uses TRBV28 and TRBJ1-1; 8 positions match TRBD1. V lost 5 bases to trimming and J lost 4 bases; unmatched junction nucleotides: 12. Germline lookup yields CDR1 MDHEN and CDR2 SYDVKM. This CDR3 comprises 16 residues. The CDR3 DNA sequence: TGTGCCAGCAGTCTACACCCGCGGACAGGGTTCACTGAAGCTTTCTTT. Translation gives CASSLHPRTGFTEAFF.

V usage is TRBV28 and J usage is TRBJ1-1; a possible D gene is TRBD1 (6 bases). Germline lookup yields CDR1 MDHEN and CDR2 SYDVKM. The CDR3 runs 17 residues. V was cut by 4 bases and J by 1 base, with 19 bases left in between. The CDR3 region has the DNA TGTGCCAGCAGTTCTCCCTCCACAGGGAGGGGGAACACTGAAGCTTTCTTT. Translated: CASSSPSTGRGNTEAFF.

CDR3 in DNA: TGCGCCAGCAGCCAAGCCGGACACCCCTACAATGAGCAGTTCTTC. This codes for CASSQAGHPYNEQFF. V gene TRBV4-1 combines with J gene TRBJ2-1; tentative D call: TRBD1 (5 bases). CDR1 is MGHRA, CDR2 YSYEKL, per germline. Between the trimmed V and J ends, which lost 1 base and 2 bases, there was a span of 9 bases. The CDR3 covers 15 residues.

This clone occurred a few times. The genes are TRBV14 and TRBJ1-4; possible D gene TRBD1, 6 bases. This CDR3 region has 13 residues. Trimming removed 4 bases from V and 6 bases from J, with 9 bases in between. Looked up from germline, CDR1 is SGHDN and CDR2 is FVKESK. Written as DNA, the CDR3 is TGTGCCAGCAGCCGTCAGGGGTATGAAAAACTGTTTTTT. Translation: CASSRQGYEKLFF.

A single count supports this clone. CDR3 region: CASGFLRPTGQGADTQYF. The CDR3 DNA is TGTGCTAGTGGTTTTCTTCGACCAACGGGACAGGGAGCAGATACGCAGTATTTT. The chain carries TRBV12-5 and TRBJ2-3, with 9 bases aligning to TRBD1. This CDR3 comprises 18 residues. With 3 bases clipped from V and 4 bases from J, the junction kept 14 bases outside the gene matches. In germline, CDR1 is LGHNT, CDR2 FRNRAP. The whole variable domain, remainder taken from reference TRBV12-5 and TRBJ2-3, is DARVTQTPRHKVTEMGQEVTMRCQPILGHNTVFWYRQTMMQGLELLAYFRNRAPLDDSGMPKDRFSAEMPDATLATLKIQPSEPRDSAVYFCASGFLRPTGQGADTQYFGPGTRLTVL.

The genes are TRBV6-2 or TRBV6-3 and TRBJ2-1; 7 nucleotides match TRBD2. Germline CDR1 is MNHEY and CDR2 is SVGEGT. Trimming cost V 0 bases and J 4 bases; bases outside gene matches: 12. CDR3 length: 18 amino acids. This chain's CDR3 is CASSYSSKRDAQYNEQFF. CDR3 nucleotide sequence: TGTGCCAGCAGTTACTCGTCAAAGCGGGACGCCCAATACAATGAGCAGTTCTTC.

The chain employs TRBV3-1 (or the pseudogene TRBV3-2) and TRBJ1-1, with TRBD1 identical over 8 bases. Germline CDR1 LGHDT, CDR2 YNNKEL (reference sequence). The CDR3 loop spans 13 amino acids. The J segment lost 3 bases and the V segment lost 6 bases, leaving 3 bases of the junction unmatched. CDR3 residues: CASSQDRDTEAFF. As DNA, the CDR3 is TGTGCCAGCAGTCAGGACAGGGACACTGAAGCTTTCTTT.

This chain joins TRBV5-1 and TRBJ2-1, with unresolved D. Germline CDR1 and CDR2: SGHRS and YFSETQ. The ends were cut back, 5 bases at V and 0 bases at J, with 12 bases in the middle. The length of the CDR3 is 15 residues. The CDR3 protein is CASRPDTSSYNEQFF. DNA for the CDR3: TGCGCCAGCAGACCTGACACGAGCTCCTACAATGAGCAGTTCTTC.

The chain has TRBV7-9 and TRBJ2-7; weak D call: TRBD1 (6 bases). Per germline, CDR1 SEHNR and CDR2 FQNEAQ (reference sequence). V lost 4 bases and J lost 3, with 10 bases in between. The CDR3 extends over 13 amino acids. Here the CDR3 reads CASSSPGDYEQYF. CDR3 in DNA: TGTGCCAGCAGCTCCCCAGGGGACTACGAGCAGTACTTC. The complete variable domain, with remaining parts taken from reference TRBV7-9 and TRBJ2-7, reads DTGVSQNPRHKITKRGQNVTFRCDPISEHNRLYWYRQTLGQGPEFLTYFQNEAQLEKSRLLSDRFSAERPKGSFSTLEIQRTEQGDSAMYLCASSSPGDYEQYFGPGTRLTVT.

The chain uses TRBV5-6 and TRBJ1-3; 10 positions match TRBD1. The CDR3 runs to 18 residues. J was trimmed by 1 base and V by 4 bases; bases with no gene match: 11. The germline CDR1 and CDR2 sequences are SGHDT and YYEEEE. The CDR3 region is CASSQPGQGLGSGNTIYF. CDR3 in DNA: TGTGCCAGCAGCCAGCCGGGACAGGGGCTCGGGTCTGGAAACACCATATATTTT.